The clone carrying this T cell receptor (beta chain) was detected ten times or more. Sequencing libraries for TCR beta were prepared with iRepertoire HTBI primers and Arm-PCR of CDR3 regions. TCRdb called the multiplex PCR reads again in MiXCR, with one record for every CDR3 protein. The data hold approximately 490,000 distinct CDR3 sequences, with around 15% observed a single time. The entry originates in a study of regulatory T cells in long-lasting Graves disease. This sample's time point: newly diagnosed GD, antithyroid drugs for less than 3 months. There was RNA extracted from PBMCs, and the TCR library was made from it. This sample was also put to use in a study of T cells in Graves' hyperthyroidism and ophthalmopathy.

The TCR originated in a man in his forties with Graves disease. This specimen was peripheral blood mononuclear cells (PBMCs), taken at new diagnosis, from a patient treated with antithyroid drugs.

CDR3 loop: CASSQGLAGIYEQYF. CDR3 sequence (DNA): TGTGCCAGCAGCCAAGGACTAGCGGGGATCTACGAGCAGTACTTC. The genes are TRBV3-1 and TRBJ2-7; TRBD2 matches 11 bases. The CDR3 contains 15 residues. V shed 1 base, J shed 3 bases, and the junction held 2 bases outside the gene matches. CDR1 and CDR2 from the germline V gene are LGHDT and YNNKEL (reference sequence).